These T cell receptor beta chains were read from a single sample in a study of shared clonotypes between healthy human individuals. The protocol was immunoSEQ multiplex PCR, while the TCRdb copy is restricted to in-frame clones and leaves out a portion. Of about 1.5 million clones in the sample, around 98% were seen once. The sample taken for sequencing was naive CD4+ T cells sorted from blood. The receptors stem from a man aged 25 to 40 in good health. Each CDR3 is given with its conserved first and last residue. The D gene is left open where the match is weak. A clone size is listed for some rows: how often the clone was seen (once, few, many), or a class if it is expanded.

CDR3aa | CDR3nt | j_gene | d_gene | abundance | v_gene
CASSPQREKKYNEQFF | TGTGCCAGCAGCCCGCAGCGGGAGAAGAAATACAATGAGCAGTTCTTC | TRBJ2-1 | TRBD2 | NA | TRBV5-6
CASSLVSAGASYQETQYF | TGCGCCAGCAGCCTTGTCTCAGCGGGAGCCTCCTACCAAGAGACCCAGTACTTC | TRBJ2-5 | TRBD2 | NA | TRBV4-1
CASSPLGSSYEQYF | TGTGCCAGCTCACCCCTGGGCAGCTCCTACGAGCAGTACTTC | TRBJ2-7 | NA | NA | TRBV18
CASSPPVLAGRNEQFF | TGTGCCAGCTCACCACCGGTACTAGCGGGAAGGAATGAGCAGTTCTTC | TRBJ2-1 | TRBD2 | NA | TRBV18
CASSLGDRGLNTEAFF | TGTGCCAGCAGCTTGGGAGACAGGGGGCTGAACACTGAAGCTTTCTTT | TRBJ1-1 | TRBD1 | NA | TRBV5-4
CARRLRSPHSYEQYF | TGTGCCAGAAGACTAAGGTCCCCCCACTCCTACGAGCAGTACTTC | TRBJ2-7 | NA | NA | TRBV5-3
CASSLASPGRTINNEQFF | TGTGCCAGCAGCTTAGCGTCCCCGGGACGGACGATAAATAATGAGCAGTTCTTC | TRBJ2-1 | NA | NA | TRBV7-9
CASSLLDRDTEAFF | TGTGCCAGCAGCTTGCTGGACAGGGACACTGAAGCTTTCTTT | TRBJ1-1 | TRBD1 | NA | TRBV5-5
CASRQGRSYNEQFF | TGTGCCAGCAGACAGGGCCGCTCCTACAATGAGCAGTTCTTC | TRBJ2-1 | NA | NA | TRBV27
CASSPSGAGGREQFF | TGCGCCAGCAGCCCATCTGGAGCGGGTGGACGTGAGCAGTTCTTC | TRBJ2-1 | NA | NA | TRBV5-1
CASSQDLGRRRFF | TGTGCCAGCAGCCAAGACTTGGGCAGGCGGCGGTTCTTC | TRBJ2-1 | NA | NA | TRBV14
CAWRGEASNGYTF | TGTGCCTGGAGGGGGGAGGCTTCTAATGGCTACACCTTC | TRBJ1-2 | NA | NA | TRBV30
CASSPGGGPTDTQYF | TGTGCCAGCAGCCCAGGGGGGGGGCCCACAGATACGCAGTATTTT | TRBJ2-3 | NA | NA | TRBV5-4
CSARDISQYF | TGCAGTGCTAGAGATATTTCGCAGTATTTT | TRBJ2-3 | NA | NA | TRBV20-1
CASSSGTRDTDTQYF | TGTGCCAGCAGCTCCGGGACTAGGGACACAGATACGCAGTATTTT | TRBJ2-3 | TRBD2 | NA | TRBV9
CASSFRLAGLIYEQYF | TGTGCCAGCAGTTTCCGACTAGCGGGTCTAATCTACGAGCAGTACTTC | TRBJ2-7 | TRBD2 | once | TRBV27
CASVTGAQPQHF | TGTGCCAGTGTGACAGGGGCCCAGCCCCAGCATTTT | TRBJ1-5 | TRBD1 | NA | TRBV28
CSAETAIHTEAFF | TGCAGCGCTGAGACTGCGATACACACTGAAGCTTTCTTT | TRBJ1-1 | NA | NA | TRBV29-1
CASSSGQGSYNEQFF | TGTGCCAGCAGTTCGGGACAGGGGTCCTACAATGAGCAGTTCTTC | TRBJ2-1 | TRBD1 | NA | TRBV2
CASSVGTGSPREQYF | TGTGCCAGCAGCGTGGGGACAGGGTCCCCTAGGGAGCAGTACTTC | TRBJ2-7 | TRBD1 | NA | TRBV9
CASSRQGSNYGYTF | TGTGCCAGTAGTCGCCAGGGGTCCAACTATGGCTACACCTTC | TRBJ1-2 | NA | NA | TRBV19
CSAKAGEQYF | TGCAGTGCCAAAGCGGGGGAGCAGTACTTC | TRBJ2-7 | TRBD2 | NA | TRBV20-1
CASGDRVGQPQHF | TGTGCCAGCGGCGACAGGGTCGGGCAGCCCCAGCATTTT | TRBJ1-5 | TRBD1 | NA | TRBV6-6
CASSLLLAQGNQPQHF | TGTGCCAGCAGTTTACTGCTGGCACAGGGAAATCAGCCCCAGCATTTT | TRBJ1-5 | NA | NA | TRBV28
CASSLIRGQEQYF | TGTGCCAGCAGCTTAATTAGAGGACAGGAGCAGTACTTC | TRBJ2-7 | NA | once | TRBV7-2
CASSPSLQGIYEQYF | TGTGCCAGCAGCCCATCGTTACAGGGCATTTACGAGCAGTACTTC | TRBJ2-7 | NA | once | TRBV11-2
CASSLGVGGQQYF | TGTGCCAGCAGCTTAGGGGTGGGGGGCCAGCAGTACTTC | TRBJ2-7 | NA | once | TRBV7-8
CASSRGQGLFSNEKLFF | TGTGCCAGCAGCCGGGGACAGGGTTTGTTCTCTAATGAAAAACTGTTTTTT | TRBJ1-4 | TRBD1 | NA | TRBV14
CASRPGVSTDTQYF | TGCGCCAGCAGGCCAGGGGTTTCCACAGATACGCAGTATTTT | TRBJ2-3 | NA | NA | TRBV5-1
CASRVPDPGRVNTDTQYF | TGTGCCAGCAGGGTTCCGGATCCCGGACGGGTGAACACAGATACGCAGTATTTT | TRBJ2-3 | NA | NA | TRBV7-9
CASSLGTANTGELFF | TGTGCCAGCAGCCTCGGGACCGCGAACACCGGGGAGCTGTTTTTT | TRBJ2-2 | NA | NA | TRBV7-3
CASSSEGPQFF | TGTGCCAGCAGCTCGGAAGGCCCGCAGTTCTTC | TRBJ2-1 | NA | NA | TRBV5-6
CASSLQLAAYEQYF | TGCGCCAGCAGCTTGCAACTAGCAGCCTACGAGCAGTACTTC | TRBJ2-7 | NA | NA | TRBV5-1
CASSPSGLSYEQYF | TGTGCCAGCTCACCAAGCGGGTTATCATACGAGCAGTACTTC | TRBJ2-7 | NA | NA | TRBV18
CASSVQGSNQPQHF | TGTGCCAGCAGTGTTCAGGGTAGCAATCAGCCCCAGCATTTT | TRBJ1-5 | NA | NA | TRBV2
CASSWKGLPETQYF | TGTGCCAGCAGCTGGAAAGGTCTCCCGGAGACCCAGTACTTC | TRBJ2-5 | NA | NA | TRBV5-4
CASSRTREETQYF | TGTGCCAGCTCACGGACCCGGGAGGAGACCCAGTACTTC | TRBJ2-5 | NA | NA | TRBV18
CASSSRSISGQGGDEQFF | TGTGCCAGCAGCTCCCGCTCTATTTCCGGACAGGGTGGGGATGAGCAGTTCTTC | TRBJ2-1 | TRBD1 | NA | TRBV7-9
CASSPTATNEKLFF | TGTGCCAGCTCACCGACAGCGACTAATGAAAAACTGTTTTTT | TRBJ1-4 | NA | NA | TRBV18
CASSRTDYTEAFF | TGTGCCAGCAGCCGGACAGATTACACTGAAGCTTTCTTT | TRBJ1-1 | NA | NA | TRBV7-2
CASRAQTSGQAHTDTQYF | TGCGCCAGCAGGGCTCAGACTAGCGGTCAAGCCCACACAGATACGCAGTATTTT | TRBJ2-3 | TRBD2 | NA | TRBV10-2
CASSGAQGEGTEAFF | TGTGCCAGCAGCGGCGCACAGGGGGAGGGCACTGAAGCTTTCTTT | TRBJ1-1 | TRBD1 | NA | TRBV9
CASSQGRNTEAFF | TGTGCCAGCTCACAGGGGCGGAACACTGAAGCTTTCTTT | TRBJ1-1 | NA | NA | TRBV18
CASSIPGQPQHF | TGTGCCAGTAGTATCCCCGGACAGCCCCAGCATTTT | TRBJ1-5 | NA | few | TRBV19
CASSRAVTNEKLFF | TGTGCCAGCAGTCGGGCAGTCACTAATGAAAAACTGTTTTTT | TRBJ1-4 | NA | NA | TRBV9
CSVGNVAGSYEQYF | TGCAGCGTGGGAAACGTAGCGGGATCCTACGAGCAGTACTTC | TRBJ2-7 | TRBD2 | NA | TRBV29-1
CASSEERGTGRRPQHF | TGTGCCAGCAGTGAAGAGAGGGGGACAGGCCGTAGGCCCCAGCATTTT | TRBJ1-5 | TRBD1 | NA | TRBV6-1
CASSSFSPLHF | TGTGCCAGCAGTTCTTTCTCACCCCTCCACTTT | TRBJ1-6 | NA | NA | TRBV28
CASSFSVQETQYF | TGTGCCAGCAGTTTCTCTGTCCAAGAGACCCAGTACTTC | TRBJ2-5 | NA | once | TRBV28
CASSRGPFGDYEQYF | TGTGCCAGCAGCCGCGGGCCGTTCGGGGACTACGAGCAGTACTTC | TRBJ2-7 | NA | once | TRBV7-7
CASSGLNTDTQYF | TGTGCCAGCAGCGGACTGAACACAGATACGCAGTATTTT | TRBJ2-3 | NA | NA | TRBV5-6
CASSQEIGRARQEAFF | TGCGCCAGCAGCCAAGAAATCGGACGGGCGCGTCAGGAGGCTTTCTTT | TRBJ1-1 | NA | NA | TRBV4-1
CASSLKHYGTSGRNEQFF | TGTGCCAGCAGCTTAAAACACTACGGGACTAGCGGGAGGAATGAGCAGTTCTTC | TRBJ2-1 | TRBD2 | NA | TRBV11-2
CASTDSLYQETQYF | TGTGCCAGCACGGACAGTTTGTACCAAGAGACCCAGTACTTC | TRBJ2-5 | NA | NA | TRBV2
CASSPTKLAGNTGELFF | TGTGCCAGCTCACCAACGAAACTAGCGGGAAACACCGGGGAGCTGTTTTTT | TRBJ2-2 | TRBD2 | NA | TRBV18
CASTLESDGYTF | TGTGCCAGCACCTTGGAAAGCGATGGCTACACCTTC | TRBJ1-2 | NA | few | TRBV28
CASSLGQVSYNEQFF | TGCGCCAGCAGCCTGGGACAGGTTTCCTACAATGAGCAGTTCTTC | TRBJ2-1 | TRBD1 | NA | TRBV5-1
CASSRAGTVSGNTIYF | TGTGCCAGCAGCCGAGCCGGGACAGTCTCTGGAAACACCATATATTTT | TRBJ1-3 | TRBD1 | NA | TRBV9
CASSHDSGTSGKETQYF | TGTGCCAGCAGCCACGATTCTGGGACTAGCGGGAAAGAGACCCAGTACTTC | TRBJ2-5 | TRBD2 | NA | TRBV5-4
CASSGLTGELFF | TGTGCCAGCAGCGGCCTCACCGGGGAGCTGTTTTTT | TRBJ2-2 | NA | NA | TRBV9